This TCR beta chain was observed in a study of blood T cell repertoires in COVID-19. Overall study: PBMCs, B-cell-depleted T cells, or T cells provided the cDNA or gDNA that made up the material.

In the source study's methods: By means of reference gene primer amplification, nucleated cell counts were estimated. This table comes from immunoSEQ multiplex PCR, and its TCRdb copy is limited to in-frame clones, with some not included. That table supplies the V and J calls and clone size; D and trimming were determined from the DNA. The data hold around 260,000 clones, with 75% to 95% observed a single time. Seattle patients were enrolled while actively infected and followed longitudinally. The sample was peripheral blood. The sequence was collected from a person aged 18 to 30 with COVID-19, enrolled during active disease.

The CDR3 bases are TGTGCCAGTAACCTAGGCCAGGGACAGGGTACCCTGTTTTTT. This translates into CASNLGQGQGTLFF. The rearrangement joins TRBV19 to TRBJ2-2, with 9 bases that match TRBD1. V was pared by 7 bases and J by 14 bases, with 14 bases of the junction left unmatched. The germline V gene encodes CDR1 LNHDA and CDR2 SQIVND (reference sequence). CDR3 length: 14 residues. Variable domain in full (rest from reference TRBV19 and TRBJ2-2): DGGITQSPKYLFRKEGQNVTLSCEQNLNHDAMYWYRQDPGQGLRLIYYSQIVNDFQKGDIAEGYSVSREKKESFPLTVTSAQKNPTAFYLCASNLGQGQGTLFFGEGSRLTVL.